This paragraph reports one TCR beta chain. The target antigen is unknown. The data belong to a study of T cell responses to AZD1222 COVID-19 vaccine. Study-wide findings and caveats: Females outnumbered males among donors, who were mostly white British; clonal diversity was possibly underestimated. Among AZD1222 vaccinees, only five or six were seropositive at baseline. Reportedly, nearly half of unique spike TCRs recognized epitopes outside B.1.351/B.1.1.7 mutations.

V lost 5 bases and J lost 0; bases outside the gene matches: 4. Per germline, CDR1 MNHEY and CDR2 SVGEGT. The CDR3 loop spans 16 amino acids. Measured with immunoSEQ multiplex PCR; TCRdb has only the in-frame clones, and not every one. The sample consists of roughly 140,000 clones, about nine tenths of them appearing once. The source was peripheral blood, collected on day 0 of AZD1222 vaccination. The source is an adult in good health. J is TRBJ2-1 and V is TRBV6-2 or TRBV6-3, with 10 positions matching TRBD2. The CDR3 DNA is TGTGCCAGCAGTCCAGCTAGCGGGAGCTCCTACAATGAGCAGTTCTTC. Translating it yields CASSPASGSSYNEQFF.